Detailed here is one TCR beta chain. Its target is unknown. This CDR3 comprises 11 residues. Germline CDR1 reads SQVTM; CDR2 reads ANQGSEA. V gave up 6 bases and J gave up 8 bases, with 13 bases separating them. The source of the sample is a study of shared clonotypes between healthy human individuals. About the research overall: The cohort had a couple of women and three men, ages 18 to 49. General study points: Naive subsets generally had larger estimated richness than memory subsets. The study found lower generation probabilities in non-shared clonotypes than in those shared by all four donors.

Data came from immunoSEQ multiplex PCR; TCRdb stores just in-frame clones and leaves some out. The data hold some 740,000 clones, with 92% observed a single time. Naive CD8 cells lacked CD45RO, underwent positive selection for CCR7 and left out terminally differentiated effector memory CD45RA+ cells. What was sequenced was naive CD8+ T cells sorted from blood. The sequence derives from a man between 25 and 39 years old in good health. The genes are TRBV29-1 and TRBJ1-2; D unresolved. CDR3 residues: CSVRQLEGYTF. The DNA of the CDR3 is TGCAGCGTCCGGCAATTGGAGGGCTACACCTTC. Complete variable domain (other parts from reference TRBV29-1 and TRBJ1-2): SAVISQKPSRDICQRGTSLTIQCQVDSQVTMMFWYRQQPGQSLTLIATANQGSEATYESGFVIDKFPISRPNLTFSTLTVSNMSPEDSSIYLCSVRQLEGYTFGSGTRLTVV.